This T cell receptor (beta chain) was captured in a study of regulatory T cells in long-lasting Graves disease (dated by TCRdb to about 2021). The study in broad terms: Patients with newly diagnosed Graves' disease had been on antithyroid drugs for under 3 months. Persistent Graves' disease patients were compared with newly diagnosed Graves' disease patients by peripheral blood TCR sequencing and RNA sequencing. The study was conducted in China and was registered as a clinical trial. TCR sequencing covered some 13 persistent and 20 newly diagnosed Graves' disease patients, 33 samples in total.

Sample time point, as interpreted from the label and publication: newly diagnosed GD, antithyroid drugs for less than 3 months. RNA was extracted from PBMCs in TRIzol for both TCR sequencing and RNA sequencing. The diagnosis of Graves' disease followed American Thyroid Association guidelines. The patients came from an endocrinology department in Xi'an, China. Each patient gave about 10 milliliters of peripheral blood, collected in an EDTA anticoagulant tube. PBMCs were isolated by Ficoll Paque Plus density gradient separation without further T cell sorting. An Agilent 2100 Bioanalyzer and agarose gel were used to assess RNA quality, and a NanoDrop 2000 was used to measure RNA concentration. Library preparation was by multiplex PCR. Sequenced using an Illumina HiSeq 4000. CDR3 regions were amplified by Arm-PCR with iRepertoire HTBI primers to construct TCR beta libraries. PCR products were gel purified before sequencing. From the authors' description of their analysis: Gene usage analysis of CDR3 amino acid clonotypes used the 62 TRBV and more than 13 TRBJ segments found across samples. COPE and FqMerger were used to merge the filtered high-quality paired reads into contigs. BLAST was used to align contigs to the IMGT TRBV, TRBD and TRBJ reference genes, and CDR3 was defined following IMGT. Any clonotype with a frequency above 0.1% was counted as a highly expanded clone. Repertoire diversity was measured by Shannon entropy, and V-J evenness by the Gini coefficient. Public clonotypes were defined as clonotypes shared by more than one individual. TCRdb cleaned the public reads at Q25 with fastp, built clones with MiXCR and kept in-frame beta chains. Every entry covers one CDR3 protein and lists the most common genes and DNA from its rows. These V and J calls derive from TCRdb rather than the authors' analysis. The sample table contains 200,000 to 250,000 distinct CDR3 sequences; only one count was recorded for 20% of them. Roughly 14% of the sample goes to the ten largest clones.

CDR1 and CDR2 were assigned from the germline V gene (reference sequence) as SEHNR and FQNEAQ. V lost 5 bases and J lost 7 bases, and the count of bases not matched to a germline gene is 7. The CDR3 numbers 13 residues from cysteine through phenylalanine. Only the CDR3 part of the read is kept: 39 bases, read in frame from the first base. Of note for this clonotype: Its antigen is still unknown. No per-base quality is available; no much larger clone lies one base away.

Beyond this particular receptor, the publication reports: Compared with newly diagnosed patients, persistent Graves' disease patients had lower TCR Shannon entropy and fewer highly expanded clones, which suggests clonal expansion. Peripheral blood alone was examined, since thyroid tissue, which constituted the primary lesion, could not be accessed. TRBV28, TRBJ1-2 and TRBJ2-5 were preferentially used in persistent disease, while TRBV20-1 and TRBJ2-1 were favored in newly diagnosed disease. Only the TCR beta chain was sequenced and analyzed. As a limitation, the authors acknowledged that the small sample size may reduce accuracy. More public clonotypes were shared among persistent patients (more than 2,500) than among newly diagnosed patients (roughly 1,000).

Recombination linked TRBV7-9 to TRBJ2-7; 8 of the junction bases match TRBD1. The starting material was peripheral blood mononuclear cells (PBMCs), obtained at new diagnosis, from a patient treated with antithyroid drugs. This clonotype originated in a female donor with Graves disease. The bases read TGTGCCAGCAGCCAGGGGGCCGAGGGGGAGCAGTACTTC. Translation gives CASSQGAEGEQYF.